This entry features one T cell receptor (beta chain) sequence. This record belongs to a study of shared clonotypes between healthy human individuals. Germline V CDR1 and CDR2: SGHRS, YFSETQ. V was shortened by 3 bases and J by 1 base, with 14 bases between the two germline ends. The CDR3 consists of 15 residues. This table comes from immunoSEQ multiplex PCR, and its TCRdb copy is limited to in-frame clones, with some not included. This sample has 2 million to 3 million clones, with roughly 93% found just once. This sequence originates from a man aged 18 to 30 in good health. Some clones in this sample may be carry-over from other donors' samples. The sequencing input was naive CD4+ T cells from PBMCs. Subset specified: CD45RA+ positively selected. The chain uses TRBV5-1 and TRBJ2-7; D ambiguous. The CDR3 region has the DNA TGCGCCAGCAGCTACCCTAGGACGGTATCCTACGAGCAGTACTTC. It is translated as CASSYPRTVSYEQYF.